These T cell receptor beta chains were read from a single sample in a study of T cells after yellow fever vaccination. TCRdb processed the 5' RACE reads anew with MiXCR; each CDR3 protein has one entry. The sample records about 360,000 distinct CDR3 sequences, more than 5.5% being singletons. Material: PBMCs, obtained 5 days after the yellow fever booster vaccination. Receptors were obtained from a man aged 25-40 years who received the YFV17D yellow fever vaccine. The CDR3 runs from the conserved cysteine through the conserved F or W.

length: 15; V: TRBV5-1; J: TRBJ2-3; CDR3: CASKLWDRGTDTQYF
length: 17; V: TRBV20-1; J: TRBJ2-2; CDR3: CSARPGLAGGWTGELFF
length: 12; V: TRBV4-3; J: TRBJ2-3; CDR3: CASSQEPDTQYF
length: 14; V: TRBV5-1; J: TRBJ2-7; CDR3: CASSLPGTGYEQYF
length: 17; V: TRBV7-2; J: TRBJ1-1; CDR3: CASSLKARTAMNTEAFF
length: 14; V: TRBV5-1; J: TRBJ2-7; CDR3: CASSPDSFSYEQYF
length: 15; V: TRBV5-1; J: TRBJ2-1; CDR3: CASSLGAPPGGEQFF
length: 15; V: TRBV5-4; J: TRBJ2-2; CDR3: CASRHLAGGPGELFF
length: 17; V: TRBV19; J: TRBJ2-6; CDR3: CASSRLASLVGANVLTF
length: 16; V: TRBV9; J: TRBJ2-7; CDR3: CASSVGASGGSYEQYF
length: 15; V: TRBV18; J: TRBJ2-3; CDR3: CASSRRTGVTDTQYF
length: 14; V: TRBV30; J: TRBJ2-5; CDR3: CAWSVVAGEETQYF
length: 14; V: TRBV19; J: TRBJ2-7; CDR3: CASSIGTGTYEQYF
length: 14; V: TRBV7-3; J: TRBJ2-2; CDR3: CASSYDSVAGELFF
length: 14; V: TRBV5-1; J: TRBJ2-1; CDR3: CASSADGTSGEQFF
length: 15; V: TRBV5-1; J: TRBJ2-5; CDR3: CASSRLSGKAETQYF
length: 15; V: TRBV28; J: TRBJ1-1; CDR3: CASSVTGTVNTEAFF
length: 13; V: TRBV25-1; J: TRBJ2-7; CDR3: CASSRQGGNEQYF
length: 15; V: TRBV6-2/TRBV6-3; J: TRBJ2-3; CDR3: CASSPDRASTDTQYF
length: 13; V: TRBV20-1; J: TRBJ2-7; CDR3: CSATGPRIDEQYF
length: 14; V: TRBV20-1; J: TRBJ2-5; CDR3: CSANPFSAQETQYF
length: 17; V: TRBV7-2; J: TRBJ2-2; CDR3: CASSQTGTSGYTGELFF
length: 15; V: TRBV11-2; J: TRBJ2-7; CDR3: CASSSRLAGGPEQYF
length: 17; V: TRBV18; J: TRBJ2-1; CDR3: CASSPRGTSGTGNEQFF
length: 15; V: TRBV21-1; J: TRBJ1-2; CDR3: CASSKAELRGFGYTF
length: 16; V: TRBV15; J: TRBJ2-5; CDR3: CATSRVGGRVVETQYF
length: 15; V: TRBV7-6; J: TRBJ2-2; CDR3: CASSSSGQSTGELFF
length: 12; V: TRBV7-2; J: TRBJ2-3; CDR3: CASSFGADTQYF
length: 15; V: TRBV20-1; J: TRBJ2-7; CDR3: CSVPLLTGFRYEQYF
length: 14; V: TRBV12-3/TRBV12-4; J: TRBJ2-7; CDR3: CASSPGQGFNEQYF
length: 17; V: TRBV3-1; J: TRBJ2-2; CDR3: CASSQDGVGVPTGELFF
length: 16; V: TRBV27; J: TRBJ2-4; CDR3: CASSPPGQLAKNIQYF
length: 15; V: TRBV12-3/TRBV12-4; J: TRBJ1-4; CDR3: CASSITGFSNEKLFF
length: 14; V: TRBV18; J: TRBJ2-7; CDR3: CASSPSTRPYEQYF
length: 16; V: TRBV11-2; J: TRBJ2-1; CDR3: CASSLEGRVYYNEQFF
length: 14; V: TRBV28; J: TRBJ2-7; CDR3: CASSFGQGPYEQYF
length: 15; V: TRBV3-1; J: TRBJ1-6; CDR3: CASSHPGRIGSPLHF
length: 11; V: TRBV20-1; J: TRBJ2-1; CDR3: CSARPLGEQFF
length: 15; V: TRBV7-3; J: TRBJ2-1; CDR3: CASSPVADSYNEQFF
length: 18; V: TRBV28; J: TRBJ2-7; CDR3: CASSFGVGTSGNSYEQYF
length: 14; V: TRBV5-6; J: TRBJ2-5; CDR3: CASSAESGQETQYF
length: 16; V: TRBV5-4; J: TRBJ2-7; CDR3: CASSFGRASGSYEQYF
length: 15; V: TRBV14; J: TRBJ1-3; CDR3: CASSRQGSFGGTIYF
length: 16; V: TRBV18; J: TRBJ2-7; CDR3: CASSPKGQGAIYEQYF
length: 17; V: TRBV5-1; J: TRBJ2-1; CDR3: CASRRTSGPQTYNEQFF
length: 17; V: TRBV4-2; J: TRBJ1-4; CDR3: CASSQDLARATNEKLFF
length: 16; V: TRBV4-3; J: TRBJ1-2; CDR3: CASSQEPHRTNYGYTF
length: 12; V: TRBV9; J: TRBJ1-3; CDR3: CASSGRVNTIYF
length: 18; V: TRBV11-2; J: TRBJ1-5; CDR3: CASSLFRAGRYSNQPQHF
length: 13; V: TRBV29-1; J: TRBJ1-1; CDR3: CSVSGFMNTEAFF
length: 14; V: TRBV28; J: TRBJ2-7; CDR3: CASSFGYPGLEQYF
length: 15; V: TRBV24-1; J: TRBJ2-1; CDR3: CATSDRRTGDNEQFF
length: 17; V: TRBV12-3/TRBV12-4; J: TRBJ1-5; CDR3: CASSLGQLPNSNQPQHF